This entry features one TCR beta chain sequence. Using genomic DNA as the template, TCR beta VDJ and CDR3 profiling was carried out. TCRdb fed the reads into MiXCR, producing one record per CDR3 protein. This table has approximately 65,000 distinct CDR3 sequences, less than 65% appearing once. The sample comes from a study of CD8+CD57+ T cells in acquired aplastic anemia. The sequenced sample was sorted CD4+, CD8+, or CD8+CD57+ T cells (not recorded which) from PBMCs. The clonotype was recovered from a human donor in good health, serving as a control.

The CDR3 sequence is CSVAPVAGGVGYTF. DNA of the CDR3: TGCAGCGTTGCCCCCGTGGCAGGGGGAGTTGGCTACACCTTC. The chain is built from TRBV29-1 and TRBJ1-2; 7 positions match TRBD1. After removal of 4 bases from V and 7 bases from J, the junction contained 12 bases not matched to a gene. The CDR3 has 14 residues. The germline V gene has CDR1 SQVTM and CDR2 ANQGSEA.